The 32 T cell receptor beta chains below come from one sample, sequenced in a study of low-dose radiotherapy and immunotherapy resistance in tumors. Time point reported: after trial treatment. Indicated treatment: LDRT plus nivolumab, ipilimumab, low-dose cyclophosphamide and aspirin (RACIN trial). With TRAV- and TRBV-specific primers, first-strand cDNA was made, covering the alpha and beta chains. TCRs underwent 20 PCR cycles of amplification with a constant-region primer and V-primer adapter. TCRdb itself ran the reads through MiXCR, one entry per CDR3 protein. The sample records approximately 84,000 distinct CDR3 sequences, 15% to 20% being singletons. Sample: PBMCs, taken after low-dose radiotherapy plus immunotherapy. All receptors derive from a male donor with prostate cancer.

Many counts were recorded for this clonotype. The V and J genes are TRBV29-1 and TRBJ1-2; possibly TRBD1 for D (6 bases). The CDR3 extends over 12 amino acids. The germline V gene has CDR1 SQVTM and CDR2 ANQGSEA. Trimming took 6 bases from V and 2 from J, leaving 10 bases between them. CDR3 nucleotide sequence: TGCAGCGTGCCGAGGGGGAACTATGGCTACACCTTC. Translating it yields CSVPRGNYGYTF.

This clonotype was counted at least ten times. The rearrangement uses TRBV19 and TRBJ1-4, with TRBD1 matching 7 bases. The length of the CDR3 is 15 residues. The junction had 4 bases not matched to a gene; V was cut back by 6 bases and J by 0 bases. The germline V gene has CDR1 LNHDA and CDR2 SQIVND (reference sequence). In DNA, the CDR3 is TGTGCCAGTAGGCCCAGGGGGGCAACTAATGAAAAACTGTTTTTT. Residues: CASRPRGATNEKLFF.

This clonotype was seen ten or more times. V is TRBV29-1 and J is TRBJ2-6; 7 nucleotides line up with TRBD1. Germline V gene data show CDR1 as SQVTM and CDR2 as ANQGSEA. There are 14 residues in the CDR3. The J segment lost 2 bases and the V segment lost 3 bases, leaving 1 base of the junction unmatched. DNA of the CDR3: TGCAGCGTTGAGACAGGGACTGGGGCCAACGTCCTGACTTTC. As protein: CSVETGTGANVLTF.

This sequence joins TRBV7-2 and TRBJ2-3; 11 bases match TRBD1. CDR1 and CDR2 (germline): SGHTA, FQGNSA. The J segment lost 5 bases and the V segment lost 6 bases, leaving 4 bases of the junction unmatched. This CDR3 comprises 14 residues. CDR3 bases: TGTGCCAGCAGGAGGACAGGGGGCGAAGATACGCAGTATTTT. Protein: CASRRTGGEDTQYF.

The V gene is TRBV4-2, the J gene TRBJ2-7; maybe TRBD2 (6 bases). CDR3 length equals 15 residues. Trimming removed 0 bases from V and 0 bases from J, with 9 bases in between. Germline V lookup: CDR1 LGHNA, CDR2 YNFKEQ. CDR3 region: CASSQESGSSYEQYF. Written as DNA, the CDR3 is TGTGCCAGCAGCCAAGAATCCGGGAGCTCCTACGAGCAGTACTTC.

Many counts were recorded for this clonotype. The chain joins TRBV20-1 to TRBJ2-7, with D possibly being TRBD1 (5 bases). This CDR3 has 15 residues. The V end was cut by 3 bases, the J end by 0 bases, with 15 bases between. The germline V gene has CDR1 DFQATT and CDR2 SNEGSKA (reference sequence). The CDR3: CSASQGPQGSYEQYF. In nucleotides, the CDR3 is TGCAGTGCTAGTCAGGGCCCCCAGGGCTCCTACGAGCAGTACTTC.

At least ten counts were recorded for this clonotype. The chain combines TRBV29-1 with TRBJ2-1; TRBD2 matches at 12 bases. Germline V gene data show CDR1 as SQVTM and CDR2 as ANQGSEA. V lost 7 bases and J lost 5; bases outside the gene matches: 6. The CDR3 runs 14 residues. The CDR3 loop reads CSGRLAGEHNEQFF. DNA of the CDR3: TGCAGCGGGCGACTAGCGGGAGAGCACAATGAGCAGTTCTTC.

The sample holds many counts of this clonotype. The V call is TRBV7-8, the J call TRBJ1-1; D gene uncertain. CDR3 length equals 13 residues. Trimming removed 3 bases from V and 1 base from J, with 6 bases in between. Germline V gene data show CDR1 as SGHVS and CDR2 as FQNEAQ. CDR3 coding DNA: TGTGCCAGCAGCTTTCTCAGGAACACTGAAGCTTTCTTT. Protein: CASSFLRNTEAFF.

As regards this clonotype: A far larger clone is a single base away, which makes a read error likely. The rearrangement joins TRBV9 to TRBJ2-7; 8 bases agree with TRBD2. This CDR3 is built from 14 residues. CDR1 is SGDLS and CDR2 is YYNGEE in the germline V gene. V dropped 2 bases and J dropped 7; count of bases not matched to a gene: 8. In DNA, the CDR3 is TGTGCCAGCAGCGTCAGCGGGAGCCACAATGAGCAGTACTTC. Translating it yields CASSVSGSHNEQYF.

This sequence joins TRBV2 and TRBJ2-6; maybe TRBD1 (5 bases). The CDR3 contains 16 residues. The ends were cut back, 7 bases at V and 2 bases at J, with 15 bases in the middle. Germline V gene lookup returns CDR1 SNHLY and CDR2 FYNNEI. The CDR3: CASKKEGVAGANVLTF. The CDR3 DNA follows: TGTGCCAGCAAGAAGGAAGGGGTAGCTGGGGCCAACGTCCTGACTTTC.

There are many counts of this clonotype. The chain has TRBV3-1 and TRBJ1-1; D possibly corresponds to TRBD1 (5 bases). Looked up from germline, CDR1 is LGHDT and CDR2 is YNNKEL (reference sequence). The CDR3 sequence is 11 residues long. V was shortened by 6 bases and J by 11 bases, with 13 bases between the two germline ends. The CDR3 DNA reads TGTGCCAGCAGAGGCCCGGAGGGGGCTTTCTTT. It encodes CASRGPEGAFF.

This clonotype was found many times. The CDR3 coding sequence is TGTGCCAGCAGTTTGTTGGTAGGGCAGGGGAACACTGAAGCTTTCTTT. Translation: CASSLLVGQGNTEAFF. The chain links TRBV28 to TRBJ1-1; D may be TRBD1 (5 bases). The CDR3 extends over 16 amino acids. The V end lost 3 bases, the J end lost 1 base, and 15 bases lay between the germline ends. The germline V gene has CDR1 MDHEN and CDR2 SYDVKM.

This clonotype was observed many times. J is TRBJ2-2 and V is TRBV25-1; a weak D match, TRBD1 (5 bases). The germline V gene has CDR1 MGHDK and CDR2 SYGVNS. The germline V and J ends were trimmed by 7 bases and 4 bases, with 7 bases remaining between them. This CDR3 has 12 residues. The CDR3 sequence is CASTRATGELFF. The CDR3 bases are TGTGCCAGCACCAGGGCCACCGGGGAGCTGTTTTTT.

This clonotype was recorded a few times. The chain employs TRBV20-1 and TRBJ2-2; possible D gene TRBD1, 5 bases. The CDR3 covers 17 residues. From germline, CDR1 is DFQATT and CDR2 SNEGSKA (reference sequence). The V end was cut by 5 bases, the J end by 2 bases, with 21 bases between. The CDR3 bases are TGCAGTGCTCCTGCTCCCGCAGGGCAGGCCAACACCGGGGAGCTGTTTTTT. Its protein is CSAPAPAGQANTGELFF.

This clonotype was picked up a small number of times. This chain uses TRBV21-1 with TRBJ2-7; whether TRBD1, the table's D call, matches the DNA was not checked. TRBV21-1 is marked as a pseudogene. CDR3 length: 15 residues. The CDR3 region is CASSRQGATLYEQYF. The CDR3 DNA sequence: TGTGCCAGCAGCCGGCAGGGGGCGACCCTCTACGAGCAGTACTTC.

This clonotype was detected only once. This sequence is one base from a far larger clone and is likely a read error. The gene calls are TRBV28 and TRBJ2-5, with TRBD2 identical over 8 bases. Germline V gives CDR1 MDHEN, CDR2 SYDVKM. The length of the CDR3 is 16 residues. Trimming took 6 bases from V and 11 from J; bases not matched to a gene: 20. The CDR3 protein is CASSPSGGAPYNEQYF. The CDR3 bases are TGTGCCAGCAGCCCCTCGGGAGGGGCACCCTACAATGAGCAGTACTTC.

This clonotype was recorded at least ten times. This rearrangement joins TRBV27 to TRBJ2-3; no definite D call. This CDR3 contains 12 residues. CDR1 is MNHEY and CDR2 is SMNVEV in the germline V gene (reference sequence). Trimming cost V 6 bases and J 1 base, with 5 bases left between them. The DNA for the CDR3 is TGTGCCAGCAGCCCTCGCACAGATACGCAGTATTTT. Translated, it gives CASSPRTDTQYF.

This clonotype was picked up many times. The rearrangement links TRBV20-1 to TRBJ1-5; D not resolved. Germline CDR1 is DFQATT and CDR2 is SNEGSKA (reference sequence). The V and J ends lost 6 bases and 1 base respectively, with 7 bases between them. This CDR3 contains 12 residues. DNA of the CDR3: TGCAGTGCCGGAAGGAGCAATCAGCCCCAGCATTTT. Its translation is CSAGRSNQPQHF.

In its sample, this clonotype was seen many times. The rearrangement joins TRBV28 to TRBJ2-2; TRBD1 might be the D (6 bases). The germline V gene encodes CDR1 MDHEN and CDR2 SYDVKM. This CDR3 spans 14 amino acids. V was cut by 10 bases and J by 7 bases, with 19 bases left in between. The CDR3 nucleotides read TGTGCCACCACACGTGGGGGCCGAGTCGGGGAGCTGTTTTTT. This translates into CATTRGGRVGELFF.

This clonotype was found many times. This chain joins TRBV2 and TRBJ2-1; 7 nucleotides agree with TRBD1. The V gene's germline CDR1 is SNHLY and CDR2 FYNNEI. V gave up 7 bases and J gave up 8 bases; unmatched junction bases: 8. The CDR3 length is 13 residues. The DNA for the CDR3 is TGTGCCAGCAAGAGACAGGGATCTGATGAGCAGTTCTTC. Translating it yields CASKRQGSDEQFF.

This clonotype was counted many times. This chain connects TRBV19 to TRBJ2-2; 7 nucleotides align to TRBD2. Germline V gene lookup returns CDR1 LNHDA and CDR2 SQIVND (reference sequence). The CDR3 spans 19 residues. V shed 5 bases, J shed 1 base, and the junction held 16 bases outside the gene matches. DNA of the CDR3: TGTGCCAGTAGTCTACGTGGGGGAGGGGTTTTAAGGAACACCGGGGAGCTGTTTTTT. Its translation: CASSLRGGGVLRNTGELFF.

This clonotype has at least ten counts. The J gene is TRBJ2-5, the V gene TRBV27; TRBD2 matches 13 bases. V lost 7 bases, J lost 4 bases, and 6 bases stayed unmatched. CDR1 and CDR2 from the germline V gene are MNHEY and SMNVEV (reference sequence). The CDR3 has 15 residues. This CDR3 is CASKTSGRALETQYF. The CDR3 region has the DNA TGTGCCAGCAAAACTAGCGGGAGGGCCTTAGAGACCCAGTACTTC.

This clonotype was detected only a few times. This chain connects TRBV6-2 or TRBV6-3 to TRBJ2-2; TRBD2 agrees at 14 bases. The germline CDR1 and CDR2 sequences are MNHEY and SVGEGT. Trimming cost V 2 bases and J 0 bases; bases outside gene matches: 5. The CDR3 length is 19 residues. CDR3 residues: CASSYPTSGRAPNTGELFF. CDR3 DNA sequence: TGTGCCAGCAGTTACCCGACTAGCGGGAGGGCCCCGAACACCGGGGAGCTGTTTTTT.

This clonotype was recorded at least ten times. The chain recombines TRBV19 with TRBJ2-2; 8 bases map to TRBD1. The CDR3 totals 17 residues. V was clipped by 4 bases and J by 5 bases; unmatched bases: 12. Germline values: CDR1 LNHDA, CDR2 SQIVND (reference sequence). This chain's CDR3 is CASSTQRTGWWTGELFF. Here the CDR3 DNA reads TGTGCCAGTAGTACGCAGAGGACAGGGTGGTGGACCGGGGAGCTGTTTTTT.

This clonotype appeared many times. The chain recombines TRBV9 with TRBJ2-3; D tentatively fits TRBD1 or TRBD2 (5 bases each). This CDR3 comprises 15 residues. Germline V gene data show CDR1 as SGDLS and CDR2 as YYNGEE. V dropped 0 bases and J dropped 3 bases, with 11 bases sitting between them. In DNA, the CDR3 is TGTGCCAGCAGCGTAGGGGGGTGGGGGACAGATACGCAGTATTTT. It specifies CASSVGGWGTDTQYF.

This clonotype was counted at least ten times. The genes are TRBV28 and TRBJ2-3; D might be TRBD1 (7 bases). The CDR3 extends over 15 amino acids. V lost 6 bases, J lost 1 base, and 14 bases lay in between. Germline V lookup: CDR1 MDHEN, CDR2 SYDVKM. CDR3 in amino acids: CASRSQGGGTDTQYF. The CDR3 region has the DNA TGTGCCAGCAGGTCCCAGGGGGGCGGCACAGATACGCAGTATTTT.

In its sample, this clonotype was seen a few times. The rearrangement uses TRBV7-2 and TRBJ1-6; D not resolved. The germline gives CDR1 SGHTA, CDR2 FQGNSA. Trimming cost V 1 base and J 10 bases, with 8 bases left between them. The CDR3 sequence is 13 residues long. CDR3 coding DNA: TGTGCCAGCAGCTTAGACCCGGGATCACCCCTCCACTTT. Translation gives CASSLDPGSPLHF.

This clonotype was observed many times. The V call is TRBV5-1, the J call TRBJ2-1, with TRBD2 as a possible D gene (5 bases). V was shortened by 3 bases and J by 5 bases, with 12 bases between the two germline ends. The CDR3 is 14 amino acids. Germline CDR1 SGHRS, CDR2 YFSETQ. CDR3 bases: TGCGCCAGCAGCTCTGGTAGCGTTAACAATGAGCAGTTCTTC. Translating gives CASSSGSVNNEQFF.

The table lists this clonotype with many counts. The CDR3 DNA reads as TGTGCCAGCAGCCAAGATTCGACGGACTATGGCTACACCTTC. It translates to CASSQDSTDYGYTF. This chain links TRBV4-2 with TRBJ1-2; D is unresolved. The V gene lost 0 bases and the J gene lost 3 bases, with 8 bases spanning the gap. Germline-derived CDR1 and CDR2 are LGHNA and YNFKEQ. The length of the CDR3 is 14 residues.

The J gene is TRBJ2-7, the V gene TRBV28; 11 bases are shared with TRBD2. The CDR3 totals 14 residues. V shed 5 bases, J shed 5 bases, and the junction held 5 bases outside the gene matches. Per the germline V gene, CDR1 is MDHEN and CDR2 is SYDVKM. The CDR3 sequence is CASSELAGGHEQYF. CDR3 nucleotide sequence: TGTGCCAGCAGTGAGCTAGCGGGAGGACACGAGCAGTACTTC.

This clonotype was picked up many times. The chain is built from TRBV6-2 or TRBV6-3 and TRBJ2-1; no clear D gene. The CDR3 runs 11 residues. Germline V gene data show CDR1 as MNHEY and CDR2 as SVGEGT. V lost 6 bases to trimming and J lost 10 bases, with 10 bases between them. In DNA, the CDR3 is TGTGCCAGCAGCGGATGGGGAGAGCAGTTCTTC. Encoded protein: CASSGWGEQFF.

This clonotype was detected ten times or more. The chain combines TRBV3-1 with TRBJ1-5, with D unclear. Germline CDR1 LGHDT, CDR2 YNNKEL (reference sequence). V lost 0 bases and J 7 bases, leaving 7 bases between the germline ends. This CDR3 comprises 13 residues. The CDR3 reads CASSQDLQQPQHF. Written as DNA, the CDR3 is TGTGCCAGCAGCCAAGATCTTCAGCAGCCCCAGCATTTT.